The 17 T cell receptor beta chains presented below share a single source sample, sequenced in a study of T cells in Graves' hyperthyroidism and ophthalmopathy. TCR beta CDR3 regions were amplified from RNA. A first-round RT-PCR of the TCR CDR3 used the HTBI primer set. Using its own MiXCR run on the multiplex PCR reads, TCRdb lists one record per CDR3 protein. The table lists about 210,000 distinct CDR3 sequences, over 15% of them singletons. Sequenced sample: blood. The receptors shown here come from a man aged 50-60 years with Graves' hyperthyroidism.

This clonotype was detected many times. This rearrangement joins TRBV28 to TRBJ2-7; 9 bases are a match to TRBD1. V lost 7 bases, J lost 4 bases, and 2 bases stayed unmatched. The CDR3 has 12 residues. Germline V CDR1 and CDR2: MDHEN, SYDVKM. The CDR3, as DNA: TGTGCCAGCACGGACAGGGGATACGAGCAGTACTTC. It yields the protein CASTDRGYEQYF.

This clonotype has at least ten counts. This sequence joins TRBV13 and TRBJ2-1; TRBD1 might be the D (5 bases). In germline, CDR1 is PRHDT, CDR2 FYEKMQ (reference sequence). The CDR3 is 13 residues long. V was pared by 0 bases and J by 6 bases, with 6 bases between. This chain's CDR3 is CASSLGQGNEQFF. CDR3 sequence (DNA): TGTGCCAGCAGCTTAGGGCAGGGCAATGAGCAGTTCTTC.

This clonotype was detected many times. The chain has TRBV29-1 and TRBJ2-4; TRBD2 matches at 14 bases. Germline V gives CDR1 SQVTM, CDR2 ANQGSEA. The CDR3 runs to 14 residues. With 6 bases clipped from V and 7 bases from J, the junction kept 5 bases outside the gene matches. DNA of the CDR3: TGCAGCGTGGAGACTAGCGGGAGGGCGAACATTCAGTACTTC. Its translation: CSVETSGRANIQYF. Looking up the rest from reference TRBV29-1 and TRBJ2-4 gives the full variable domain: SAVISQKPSRDICQRGTSLTIQCQVDSQVTMMFWYRQQPGQSLTLIATANQGSEATYESGFVIDKFPISRPNLTFSTLTVSNMSPEDSSIYLCSVETSGRANIQYFGAGTRLSVL.

This clonotype was seen at least ten times. This rearrangement joins TRBV11-1 to TRBJ2-7; D perhaps matches TRBD1 (5 bases). The germline V gene encodes CDR1 SGHAT and CDR2 FQDESV (reference sequence). V gave up 1 base and J gave up 5 bases, with 18 bases separating them. There are 16 residues in the CDR3. CDR3 loop: CASSLGQFGPIDEQYF. Written as DNA, the CDR3 is TGTGCCAGCAGCTTAGGACAGTTTGGACCTATTGACGAGCAGTACTTC. Combining the CDR3 with reference TRBV11-1 and TRBJ2-7 gives the whole variable domain EAEVAQSPRYKITEKSQAVAFWCDPISGHATLYWYRQILGQGPELLVQFQDESVVDDSQLPKDRFSAERLKGVDSTLKIQPAELGDSAMYLCASSLGQFGPIDEQYFGPGTRLTVT.

In this sample, this clonotype turned up once. The genes are TRBV7-6 and TRBJ1-4, with D uncertain. V lost 1 base, J lost 8 bases, and 14 bases lay in between. CDR1 and CDR2 from the germline V gene are SGHVS and FNYEAQ. This CDR3 region has 15 residues. The CDR3 sequence is CASSLGGLSGEKLFF. CDR3 nucleotide sequence: TGTGCCAGCAGCTTAGGAGGGCTTTCGGGGGAAAAACTGTTTTTT.

This clonotype came up many times. CDR3 sequence (DNA): TGTGCCAGCAGTGGCCAGGAAGGCAGGACCTACGAGCAGTACTTC. Amino acid sequence: CASSGQEGRTYEQYF. The genes are TRBV2 and TRBJ2-7; D call uncertain. Trimming cost V 4 bases and J 2 bases, with 15 bases left between them. The CDR3 runs 15 residues. Looked up from germline, CDR1 is SNHLY and CDR2 is FYNNEI. The whole variable domain, remainder taken from reference TRBV2 and TRBJ2-7, is EPEVTQTPSHQVTQMGQEVILRCVPISNHLYFYWYRQILGQKVEFLVSFYNNEISEKSEIFDDQFSVERPDGSNFTLKIRSTKLEDSAMYFCASSGQEGRTYEQYFGPGTRLTVT.

This clonotype came up many times. The CDR3 reads CASSLVPGANNEQFF. Written as DNA, the CDR3 is TGTGCCAGCAGCTTAGTTCCGGGAGCTAACAATGAGCAGTTCTTC. The chain is built from TRBV7-2 and TRBJ2-1; D is possibly TRBD2 (6 bases). Trimming left V 1 base short and J 5 bases short, with 12 bases between. The CDR3 is 15 amino acids. CDR1 and CDR2 (germline): SGHTA, FQGNSA.

The chain has TRBV6-1 and TRBJ1-1; 9 bases are shared with TRBD1. The V and J ends lost 6 bases and 0 bases, in that order; junction bases with no gene match: 8. Germline V lookup: CDR1 MNHNS, CDR2 SASEGT. The CDR3 spans 16 residues. Here the CDR3 DNA reads TGTGCCAGCAGCCATCGAAGGACAGGGGTGAACACTGAAGCTTTCTTT. Its protein product is CASSHRRTGVNTEAFF.

This clonotype was detected many times. The rearrangement links TRBV7-8 to TRBJ1-6; D ambiguous. This CDR3 region has 13 residues. Deletions cut 0 bases from V and 13 bases from J, with 10 bases between. Looked up from germline, CDR1 is SGHVS and CDR2 is FQNEAQ. CDR3 sequence (DNA): TGTGCCAGCAGCTTAGCGTTAGTTAGGCCCCTCCACTTT. Translated, it gives CASSLALVRPLHF.

The chain links TRBV6-1 to TRBJ2-2; possible D gene TRBD2, 6 bases. The length of the CDR3 is 15 residues. Trimming took 10 bases from V and 2 from J, leaving 17 bases between them. Germline V gene lookup returns CDR1 MNHNS and CDR2 SASEGT. As DNA, the CDR3 is TGTGCCATCCGAGTCGGGACTTTCAACACCGGGGAGCTGTTTTTT. Encoded protein: CAIRVGTFNTGELFF.

A remark on this clonotype: One end of the junction is discordant with germline, which a read error may explain. The chain joins TRBV7-2 to TRBJ2-7, with D possibly matching TRBD1 (6 bases). The germline gives CDR1 SGHTA, CDR2 FQGNSA. This CDR3 has 14 residues. The CDR3 DNA follows: TGTGCCAGCAGCCCCCGACAGGCCTCCTACGGGCAGTACTTC. Residues: CASSPRQASYGQYF.

This chain links TRBV5-6 with TRBJ2-5; 8 nucleotides match TRBD2. Germline V gives CDR1 SGHDT, CDR2 YYEEEE. V lost 3 bases and J lost 5; bases outside the gene matches: 30. CDR3 length equals 22 residues. DNA of the CDR3: TGTGCCAGCAGCTCAGGTCCTTTGTGGGTCCGGAGCGGGAGTTTTTTTTCGGAGACCCAGTACTTC. This gives the protein CASSSGPLWVRSGSFFSETQYF.

At least ten counts were recorded for this clonotype. CDR3: CASSFLAGVPDTQYF. CDR3 bases: TGTGCCAGCAGCTTTCTAGCGGGAGTTCCAGATACGCAGTATTTT. The chain couples TRBV11-2 to TRBJ2-3; the match to TRBD2 covers 10 bases. V dropped 3 bases and J dropped 4; count of bases not matched to a gene: 4. CDR1 and CDR2 from the germline V gene are SGHAT and FQNNGV. The CDR3 runs 15 residues.

V is TRBV4-3 and J is TRBJ1-5, with 9 bases lining up with TRBD1. The germline gives CDR1 LGHNA, CDR2 YSLEER. V lost 1 base to trimming and J lost 6 bases; unmatched junction nucleotides: 4. The CDR3 totals 15 residues. CDR3 loop: CASSQGTGEGQPQHF. The CDR3 DNA reads TGCGCCAGCAGCCAAGGGACAGGGGAGGGTCAGCCCCAGCATTTT.

This rearrangement joins TRBV9 to TRBJ2-3; no clear D gene. The V gene lost 0 bases and the J gene lost 6 bases, with 11 bases spanning the gap. There are 14 residues in the CDR3. Germline V gene sequence: CDR1 SGDLS, CDR2 YYNGEE. CDR3 in amino acids: CASSVGQESDTQYF. The CDR3 nucleotides read TGTGCCAGCAGCGTAGGGCAGGAGTCCGATACGCAGTATTTT.

This clonotype appeared many times. The chain links TRBV12-3 or TRBV12-4 to TRBJ2-5, with a possible D match to TRBD2 (6 bases). V was clipped by 6 bases and J by 5 bases, with 16 bases between them. The CDR3 consists of 14 residues. In DNA form, the CDR3 reads TGTGCCAGCAGACCTAAAGGAGGAGGGGAGACCCAGTACTTC. Its translation: CASRPKGGGETQYF.

This clonotype was counted many times. V gene TRBV7-6 combines with J gene TRBJ2-2; D is unclear. Trimming removed 3 bases at V and 7 bases at J, with 15 bases between. CDR1 and CDR2 from the germline V gene are SGHVS and FNYEAQ. The CDR3 has 15 amino acids. The CDR3 spells CASSFYVGEDGELFF. The CDR3 bases are TGTGCCAGCAGCTTCTATGTGGGCGAGGACGGGGAGCTGTTTTTT.